Listed below are T cell receptor beta chains from one sample, sequenced in a study of identical twins. TCRdb recomputed calls from the 5' RACE reads with MiXCR, one row per CDR3 protein. The sample holds about 100,000 distinct CDR3 sequences, around 5.5% seen once. What was sequenced was memory T cells sorted from blood. All receptors come from a woman in her forties or fifties in good health. CDR3s include the opening cysteine and the closing phenylalanine or tryptophan. Fields, in order: D gene, J gene, clone size, V gene, CDR3 protein. The D gene is left open where the match is weak. A row's size may be missing; if present it is once, few, many or a size class.

>-|TRBJ2-7|few|TRBV5-4
CASRPGTASRGEQYF
>TRBD1|TRBJ2-5|-|TRBV19
CASSIGTGPIQETQYF
>-|TRBJ1-1|many|TRBV9
CASSVGRIMNTEAFF
>-|TRBJ1-1|many|TRBV18
CASSPGLNTEAFF
>TRBD2|TRBJ2-1|-|TRBV6-5
CASSSSSGPAYNEQFF
>-|TRBJ2-1|few|TRBV28
CASSLGREYNEQFF
>-|TRBJ2-3|many|TRBV5-1
CATRGSFSTDTQYF
>-|TRBJ1-1|-|TRBV19
CASRRGTSDTEAFF
>-|TRBJ2-6|-|TRBV29-1
CSVLPTAGANVLTF
>-|TRBJ1-2|few|TRBV30
CAWSSPSGQANYGYTF
>-|TRBJ2-5|many|TRBV6-5
CASSSLRTPVKTQYF
>-|TRBJ1-1|few|TRBV5-1
CASSLDGGGLYTEAFF
>TRBD2|TRBJ2-3|many|TRBV4-1
CASSQDRVVGGPVDTQYF
>-|TRBJ2-4|-|TRBV15
CATGPGVKNIQYF
>-|TRBJ2-1|many|TRBV12-3/TRBV12-4
CASSFKEEQFF
>-|TRBJ2-3|many|TRBV20-1
CSAQTQIGTDTQYF
>TRBD2|TRBJ2-3|many|TRBV5-1
CASSKGLAGGPDTQYF
>-|TRBJ1-5|many|TRBV28
CATLPLGNNQPQHF
>TRBD1|TRBJ1-2|many|TRBV20-1
CSATGQGPGYTF
>-|TRBJ2-7|many|TRBV7-8
CASSFSQVLYEQYF
>-|TRBJ2-1|many|TRBV7-8
CASSQRATDGQFF
>TRBD1|TRBJ1-2|many|TRBV29-1
CSVRTGGAYGYTF
>-|TRBJ2-5|few|TRBV5-4
CASSPRTGREETQYF
>-|TRBJ1-5|many|TRBV24-1
CATSVDRNNQPQHF
>-|TRBJ1-1|few|TRBV29-1
CSVGAESDTEAFF
>TRBD2|TRBJ2-2|few|TRBV30
CAWSQLAGRWNTGELFF
>-|TRBJ1-2|-|TRBV20-1
CSTKGDGYTF
>-|TRBJ1-1|few|TRBV5-1
CASRVAADGTEAFF
>TRBD1|TRBJ2-4|many|TRBV10-3
CAISSGQGGKNIQYF
>-|TRBJ2-1|many|TRBV5-1
CASSLGHVLTEQFF
>-|TRBJ2-1|few|TRBV7-9
CASSLDRATGISGEQFF
>-|TRBJ2-2|-|TRBV24-1
CATSDLLERLAGGPTHTGELFFF
>TRBD1|TRBJ2-1|many|TRBV28
CASSRQGTYNEQFF
>TRBD1|TRBJ2-1|many|TRBV5-1
CASSLSGQGLHEQFF
>TRBD1|TRBJ2-3|many|TRBV19
CASSLQGAQDTQYF
>-|TRBJ2-7|many|TRBV29-1
CSVVLEWRDEQYF
>-|TRBJ1-1|many|TRBV29-1
CSVGTTNTEAFF
>-|TRBJ1-2|many|TRBV9
CASSPLDRRGSYGYTF
>TRBD2|TRBJ2-7|-|TRBV9
CASSVGAGAPDEQYF
>-|TRBJ1-1|many|TRBV20-1
CSAERGGTEAFF